The 12 T cell receptor beta chains reported below all come from one sample, sequenced in a study of identical twins. TCRdb analysed the 5' RACE reads with MiXCR anew, one entry per CDR3 protein. The sample has about 890,000 distinct CDR3 sequences, approximately 13% seen once; the top ten hold roughly 1.6%. These same records also appear under a second study, on yellow fever vaccine responses in identical twins.

Sequences were obtained from PBMCs. These receptors were obtained from a woman under 30 in good health.

The sample holds one count of this clonotype. This sequence joins TRBV6-1 and TRBJ2-1; D unclear. V lost 4 bases and J lost 10, with 8 bases in between. The CDR3 loop spans 11 amino acids. The germline V gene has CDR1 MNHNS and CDR2 SASEGT. The CDR3 nucleotides are TGTGCCAGCAGTGCCGAACAGGAGCAGTTCTTC. Amino acids: CASSAEQEQFF.

This clonotype was seen a handful of times. The chain employs TRBV20-1 and TRBJ2-1; the D gene could be TRBD1 or TRBD2 (5 bases each). The V gene lost 5 bases and the J gene lost 6 bases, with 20 bases spanning the gap. This CDR3 region has 15 residues. The germline CDR1 and CDR2 sequences are DFQATT and SNEGSKA (reference sequence). CDR3 region: CSASYPGRVTNEQFF. DNA for the CDR3: TGCAGTGCTTCTTACCCGGGACGAGTGACCAATGAGCAGTTCTTC.

The chain couples TRBV7-6 to TRBJ1-5; no definite D call. CDR3 length equals 13 residues. The germline V gene encodes CDR1 SGHVS and CDR2 FNYEAQ. In DNA form, the CDR3 reads TGTGCGTCGGCGGCCTTTAGCAATCAGCCCCAGCATTTT. Amino acid sequence: CASAAFSNQPQHF.

The V and J genes are TRBV7-8 and TRBJ2-3; TRBD2 agrees at 10 bases. The germline V gene encodes CDR1 SGHVS and CDR2 FQNEAQ. V was clipped by 8 bases and J by 4 bases; unmatched bases: 3. The CDR3 has 13 amino acids. Here the CDR3 reads CASVTSGADTQYF. The CDR3 coding sequence is TGTGCCAGCGTTACTAGCGGGGCAGATACGCAGTATTTT.

This clonotype was recorded a few times. The chain links TRBV3-1 to TRBJ1-1; D not resolved. Per the germline V gene, CDR1 is LGHDT and CDR2 is YNNKEL (reference sequence). V lost 3 bases to trimming and J lost 1 base, with 9 bases between them. The CDR3 has 14 amino acids. In DNA form, the CDR3 reads TGTGCCAGCAGCCAGCTCGGGGAGAACACTGAAGCTTTCTTT. As protein: CASSQLGENTEAFF.

This clonotype appeared a few times. The V gene is TRBV7-2, the J gene TRBJ2-1; D possibly corresponds to TRBD2 (5 bases). Germline lookup yields CDR1 SGHTA and CDR2 FQGNSA. Trimming pared 5 bases from V and 4 bases from J, leaving 15 bases between. The CDR3 length is 15 residues. The CDR3 coding sequence is TGTGCCAGCAGCCAAGGACTCAGCTTATACAATGAGCAGTTCTTC. As protein: CASSQGLSLYNEQFF. The whole variable domain, filled in from reference TRBV7-2 and TRBJ2-1, reads GAGVSQSPSNKVTEKGKDVELRCDPISGHTALYWYRQSLGQGLEFLIYFQGNSAPDKSGLPSDRFSAERTGGSVSTLTIQRTQQEDSAVYLCASSQGLSLYNEQFFGPGTRLTVL.

In this sample, this clonotype turned up a few times. The chain is built from TRBV20-1 and TRBJ2-7; 7 bases map to TRBD1. Germline CDR1 DFQATT, CDR2 SNEGSKA (reference sequence). CDR3 length equals 14 residues. After removal of 1 base from V and 4 bases from J, the junction contained 7 bases not matched to a gene. CDR3 coding DNA: TGCAGTGCTAGAGCTCAGGGGGAAGGATACGAGCAGTACTTC. It specifies CSARAQGEGYEQYF.

This clonotype was found a few times. V is TRBV20-1 and J is TRBJ2-7, with D unresolved. V was trimmed by 4 bases and J by 0 bases, leaving 10 bases between them. The CDR3 runs 13 residues. The germline gives CDR1 DFQATT, CDR2 SNEGSKA (reference sequence). In DNA, the CDR3 is TGCAGTGCTAACTCTTGGAACTCCTACGAGCAGTACGTC. Amino acids: CSANSWNSYEQYV.

This clonotype turned up a few times. The chain couples TRBV5-1 to TRBJ1-2, with D possibly TRBD1 on 5 matching bases. This CDR3 is built from 13 residues. The V gene lost 4 bases and the J gene lost 4 bases, with 11 bases spanning the gap. Germline V lookup: CDR1 SGHRS, CDR2 YFSETQ. CDR3 in amino acids: CASSGGEGYGYTF. DNA for the CDR3: TGCGCCAGCAGCGGGGGAGAGGGCTATGGCTACACCTTC.

This clonotype was recorded a few times. The chain is built from TRBV5-6 and TRBJ2-7; TRBD1 matches at 7 bases. V shed 3 bases and J 0 bases; nucleotides not matched to a gene: 6. Germline CDR1 and CDR2: SGHDT and YYEEEE. The CDR3 is 15 residues long. CDR3 sequence: CASSSQGQHSYEQYV. The CDR3 region has the DNA TGTGCCAGCAGCTCCCAGGGACAGCACTCCTACGAGCAGTACGTC.

At least ten counts were recorded for this clonotype. J is TRBJ1-5 and V is TRBV12-3 or TRBV12-4; perhaps TRBD1 as D (5 bases). The CDR3 totals 15 residues. Trimming left V 5 bases short and J 3 bases short, with 14 bases between. The CDR3 coding sequence is TGTGCCAGCAGTCCCCTGGCGGGACTCAATCAGCCCCAGCATTTT. Its translation is CASSPLAGLNQPQHF.

This clonotype showed up just a few times. The chain couples TRBV20-1 to TRBJ2-7, with TRBD1 as a possible D gene (5 bases). This CDR3 region has 14 residues. V was clipped by 4 bases and J by 2 bases, with 15 bases between them. The V gene's germline CDR1 is DFQATT and CDR2 SNEGSKA (reference sequence). The CDR3 here is CSATRTLGPYEQYV. In DNA form, the CDR3 reads TGCAGTGCTACCCGGACACTCGGACCCTACGAGCAGTACGTC.